These 5 T cell receptor beta chains were all obtained from the same sample, sequenced in a study of a mutant IDH1 vaccine in newly diagnosed glioma. Sequencing was performed with immunoSEQ multiplex PCR; in TCRdb, only in-frame clones are kept and a portion is missing. The sample has approximately 50,000 clones, 87% seen once; the top ten hold under 1.5%. No antigens are known for them. Time point in this sample: week 23, last vaccination. With topical imiquimod, each dose of the vaccine consisted of 300 ug of mutant IDH1 20-mer peptide. Sequenced material: PBMCs, taken from a glioma patient whose treatment included an IDH1 peptide vaccine. The receptors originated from a man in his forties with glioma.

This clone has a single count. The chain combines TRBV7-2 with TRBJ2-3; no clear D. V lost 2 bases to trimming and J lost 1 base, with 4 bases between them. Germline CDR1 and CDR2: SGHTA and FQGNSA. The CDR3 has 13 residues. The CDR3 DNA reads TGTGCCAGCAGCTTACTCGGCACAGATACGCAGTATTTT. Protein: CASSLLGTDTQYF.

The chain carries TRBV28 and TRBJ2-2; D ambiguous. Per the germline V gene, CDR1 is MDHEN and CDR2 is SYDVKM. V was trimmed by 8 bases and J by 11 bases, leaving 21 bases between them. The CDR3 consists of 14 residues. The CDR3 DNA is TGTGCCAGCTGCAGAGGCTTTTTCTCGGCCGAGCTGTTTTTT. Protein sequence: CASCRGFFSAELFF.

The chain recombines TRBV19 with TRBJ1-3, with D maybe TRBD1 (6 bases). The CDR3 consists of 14 residues. Germline CDR1 is LNHDA and CDR2 is SQIVND (reference sequence). Between the trimmed V and J ends, which lost 7 bases and 3 bases, there was a span of 13 bases. The CDR3 reads CASMAGAGGNTIYF. CDR3 in DNA: TGTGCCAGTATGGCGGGGGCTGGTGGAAACACCATATATTTT.

V and J are TRBV5-1 and TRBJ2-7, with D possibly TRBD1 on 6 matching bases. CDR1 and CDR2 from the germline V gene are SGHRS and YFSETQ. Trimming took off 3 bases at V and 6 bases at J, with 10 bases between the two ends. The CDR3 consists of 12 residues. This CDR3 reads CASSSRGSEQYF. Here the CDR3 DNA reads TGCGCCAGCAGCTCAAGGGGGTCCGAGCAGTACTTC.

The rearrangement links TRBV28 to TRBJ1-5; D uncertain. The V end lost 5 bases, the J end lost 0 bases, and 11 bases lay between the germline ends. The CDR3 extends over 15 amino acids. The germline gives CDR1 MDHEN, CDR2 SYDVKM. The CDR3 coding sequence is TGTGCCAGCAGTCTTTCGGGGTATAGCAATCAGCCCCAGCATTTT. Translated: CASSLSGYSNQPQHF. The full variable domain, completed using reference TRBV28 and TRBJ1-5, is DVKVTQSSRYLVKRTGEKVFLECVQDMDHENMFWYRQDPGLGLRLIYFSYDVKMKEKGDIPEGYSVSREKKERFSLILESASTNQTSMYLCASSLSGYSNQPQHFGDGTRLSIL.